The 13 T cell receptor beta chains below were found in one sample sequenced in a study of Ad26.COV2.S vaccination and SARS-CoV-2 variants. The treatment denotes: some 19 received Ad26.COV2.S at low or high dose, single or two shots; five or six received placebo; per-sample allocation not given. Material that was analyzed had been drawn on day 63 after the first vaccine or placebo injection. The data were produced by immunoSEQ multiplex PCR, yet TCRdb's version contains in-frame clones alone and is incomplete. The sample contains 380,000 or so clones, around 82% of which appear only once. Here the sequenced sample was peripheral blood, taken in a trial of Ad26.COV2.S vaccine versus placebo. Every receptor here comes from a person between 18 and 60 years old who received the Ad26.COV2.S COVID-19 vaccine or a placebo.

V usage is TRBV3-1 (or the pseudogene TRBV3-2) and J usage is TRBJ1-2; D uncertain. V gave up 4 bases and J gave up 7 bases, with 16 bases separating them. The CDR3 runs to 14 residues. Germline-derived CDR1 and CDR2 are LGHDT and YNNKEL (reference sequence). In DNA form, the CDR3 reads TGTGCCAGCAGCCCGGTGGGGTGGGGTGGTGGCTACACCTTC. Translating gives CASSPVGWGGGYTF.

The chain carries TRBV6-6 and TRBJ1-3; unclear D gene. V gave up 6 bases and J gave up 0 bases, with 12 bases separating them. CDR1 MNHNY and CDR2 SVGAGI come from the germline V gene (reference sequence). The CDR3 is 15 residues long. This CDR3 reads CASSPRAASGNTIYF. In nucleotides, the CDR3 is TGTGCCAGCAGCCCCCGGGCAGCCTCTGGAAACACCATATATTTT.

V is TRBV19 and J is TRBJ2-7; no clear D. Germline CDR1 and CDR2: LNHDA and SQIVND (reference sequence). V lost 0 bases and J 2 bases, leaving 11 bases between the germline ends. CDR3 length: 15 residues. This CDR3 reads CASSIDLAGPYEQYF. CDR3 nucleotides: TGTGCCAGTAGTATAGATCTGGCAGGCCCCTACGAGCAGTACTTC.

The chain has TRBV3-1 (or the pseudogene TRBV3-2) and TRBJ2-1, with TRBD2 matching over 11 bases. V was clipped by 4 bases and J by 12 bases; unmatched bases: 5. CDR1 is LGHDT and CDR2 is YNNKEL in the germline V gene (reference sequence). This CDR3 spans 13 amino acids. The CDR3 loop is CASSPLAGVPQFF. For the CDR3, the DNA is TGTGCCAGCAGCCCACTAGCGGGAGTGCCGCAGTTCTTC.

V is TRBV5-1 and J is TRBJ1-4; D gene unclear. Germline V gene lookup returns CDR1 SGHRS and CDR2 YFSETQ. CDR3 length: 14 amino acids. Trimming pared 0 bases from V and 2 bases from J, leaving 5 bases between. The CDR3 DNA sequence: TGCGCCAGCAGCTTGGACCTGACTAATGAAAAACTGTTTTTT. Encoded protein: CASSLDLTNEKLFF.

The rearrangement links TRBV6-2 or TRBV6-3 to TRBJ1-5; D gene uncertain. With 4 bases removed from V and 7 bases from J, the gap between germline ends came to 14 bases. The CDR3 runs to 14 residues. Germline V CDR1 and CDR2: MNHEY, SVGEGT. CDR3 nucleotides: TGTGCCAGCAGTTGGGGAGCATACAGCCAGCCCCAGCATTTT. Amino acids: CASSWGAYSQPQHF.

This chain connects TRBV6-4 to TRBJ2-3, with D maybe TRBD2 (5 bases). The V end lost 6 bases, the J end lost 1 base, and 11 bases lay between the germline ends. Germline V lookup: CDR1 MRHNA, CDR2 SNTAGT. The CDR3 consists of 14 residues. CDR3 loop: CASSKNGGTDTQYF. The CDR3 DNA is TGTGCCAGCAGCAAAAACGGGGGCACAGATACGCAGTATTTT.

The CDR3 nucleotides are TGTGCCAGCAGTTCTTACTACGAGCAGTACTTC. This translates into CASSSYYEQYF. This sequence joins TRBV28 and TRBJ2-7; D call uncertain. Between the trimmed V and J ends, which lost 4 bases and 3 bases, there was a span of 4 bases. Germline loops: CDR1 MDHEN, CDR2 SYDVKM. CDR3 size: 11 residues.

The chain is built from TRBV7-2 and TRBJ2-3; perhaps TRBD2 as D (6 bases). V was cut by 4 bases and J by 10 bases, with 12 bases left in between. The CDR3 totals 12 residues. Germline loops: CDR1 SGHTA, CDR2 FQGNSA. The CDR3 spells CASSSSGGAQYF. CDR3 DNA sequence: TGTGCCAGCAGCTCCTCCGGGGGTGCGCAGTATTTT. The full variable domain, its missing parts supplied by reference TRBV7-2 and TRBJ2-3, is GAGVSQSPSNKVTEKGKDVELRCDPISGHTALYWYRQSLGQGLEFLIYFQGNSAPDKSGLPSDRFSAERTGGSVSTLTIQRTQQEDSAVYLCASSSSGGAQYFGPGTRLTVL.

This chain joins TRBV25-1 and TRBJ1-1; a possible D gene is TRBD1 (6 bases). This CDR3 region has 14 residues. CDR1 is MGHDK, CDR2 SYGVNS, per germline. Trimming stripped 4 bases from V and 0 bases from J, with 9 bases between. This CDR3 is CASSGDTMNTEAFF. CDR3 nucleotides: TGTGCCAGCAGTGGGGACACCATGAACACTGAAGCTTTCTTT.

The V gene is TRBV7-9, the J gene TRBJ2-1, with 8 bases fitting TRBD2. V gave up 2 bases and J gave up 6 bases; unmatched junction bases: 3. The CDR3 loop spans 14 amino acids. Germline V CDR1 and CDR2: SEHNR, FQNEAQ (reference sequence). CDR3 protein: CASSLWTSSNEQFF. CDR3 DNA: TGTGCCAGCAGCTTATGGACTAGCAGCAATGAGCAGTTCTTC.

V usage is TRBV5-4 and J usage is TRBJ2-5; D might be TRBD1 (5 bases). Germline loops: CDR1 SGHNT, CDR2 YYREEE (reference sequence). The germline V and J ends were trimmed by 4 bases and 4 bases, with 11 bases remaining between them. The CDR3 sequence is 13 residues long. The CDR3 sequence is CASSPRTGETQYF. The CDR3 bases are TGTGCCAGCAGCCCCCGAACAGGAGAGACCCAGTACTTC.

The chain couples TRBV4-3 to TRBJ2-5; 10 bases map to TRBD2. Germline-derived CDR1 and CDR2 are LGHNA and YSLEER. CDR3 length: 19 amino acids. Trimming cost V 0 bases and J 5 bases; bases outside gene matches: 15. The CDR3 is CASSQDYLAGAMGGETQYF. The DNA of the CDR3 is TGCGCCAGCAGCCAAGACTACCTAGCGGGGGCCATGGGAGGGGAGACCCAGTACTTC.